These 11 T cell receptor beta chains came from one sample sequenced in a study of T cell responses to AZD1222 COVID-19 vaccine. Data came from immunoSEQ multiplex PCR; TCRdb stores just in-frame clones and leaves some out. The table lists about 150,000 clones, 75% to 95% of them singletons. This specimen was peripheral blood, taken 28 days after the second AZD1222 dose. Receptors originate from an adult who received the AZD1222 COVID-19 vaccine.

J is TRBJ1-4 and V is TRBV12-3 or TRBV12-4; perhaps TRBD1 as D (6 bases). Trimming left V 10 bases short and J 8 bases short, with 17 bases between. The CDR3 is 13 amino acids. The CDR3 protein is CAIDQGLGEKLFF. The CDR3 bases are TGTGCCATCGATCAGGGGCTGGGCGAAAAACTGTTTTTT.

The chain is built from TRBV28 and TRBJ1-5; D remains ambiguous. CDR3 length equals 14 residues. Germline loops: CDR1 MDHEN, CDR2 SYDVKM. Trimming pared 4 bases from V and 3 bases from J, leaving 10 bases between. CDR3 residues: CASSSGPLNQPQHF. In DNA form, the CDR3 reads TGTGCCAGCAGTTCCGGACCTCTCAATCAGCCCCAGCATTTT.

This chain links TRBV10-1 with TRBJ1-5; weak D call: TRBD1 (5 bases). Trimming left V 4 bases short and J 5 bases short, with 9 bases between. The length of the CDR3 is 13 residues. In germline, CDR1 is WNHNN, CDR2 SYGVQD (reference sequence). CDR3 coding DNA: TGCGCCAGCAGTGCCGACAGTTATCAGCCCCAGCATTTT. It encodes CASSADSYQPQHF.

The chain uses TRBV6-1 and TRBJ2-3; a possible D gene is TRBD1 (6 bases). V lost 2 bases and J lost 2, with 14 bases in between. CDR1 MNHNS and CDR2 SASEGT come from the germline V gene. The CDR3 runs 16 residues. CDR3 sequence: CASSESTGSPTDTQYF. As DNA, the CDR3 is TGTGCCAGCAGTGAAAGTACAGGGTCCCCCACAGATACGCAGTATTTT.

CDR3 sequence reads: CASSFSIFGGAKYEQYF. Here the CDR3 DNA reads TGTGCCAGCAGCTTTTCCATTTTTGGGGGGGCTAAGTACGAGCAGTACTTC. V gene TRBV7-4 combines with J gene TRBJ2-7; D is perhaps TRBD2 (7 bases). CDR3 length: 17 amino acids. The germline V gene encodes CDR1 SGHVT and CDR2 SQSDAQ. V gave up 3 bases and J gave up 4 bases, with 22 bases separating them.

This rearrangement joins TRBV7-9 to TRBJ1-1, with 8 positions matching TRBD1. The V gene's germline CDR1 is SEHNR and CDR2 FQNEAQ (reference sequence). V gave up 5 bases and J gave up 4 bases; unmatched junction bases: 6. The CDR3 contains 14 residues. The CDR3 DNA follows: TGTGCCAGCAGCCTCAGACAGGGGTCCACTGAAGCTTTCTTT. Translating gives CASSLRQGSTEAFF.

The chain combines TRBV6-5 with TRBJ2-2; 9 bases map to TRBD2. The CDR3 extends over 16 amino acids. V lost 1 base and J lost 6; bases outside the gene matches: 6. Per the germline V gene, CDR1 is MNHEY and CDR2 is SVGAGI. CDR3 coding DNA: TGTGCCAGCAGTTACTATAGCGGGAGAGGGGCCGGGGAGCTGTTTTTT. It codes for CASSYYSGRGAGELFF.

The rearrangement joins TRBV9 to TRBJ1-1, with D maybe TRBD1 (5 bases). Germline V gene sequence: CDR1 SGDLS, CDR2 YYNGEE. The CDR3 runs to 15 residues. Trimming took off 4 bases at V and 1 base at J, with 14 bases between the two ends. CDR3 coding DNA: TGTGCCAGCAGCCCCGGGCGGGGCCCGAACACTGAAGCTTTCTTT. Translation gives CASSPGRGPNTEAFF.

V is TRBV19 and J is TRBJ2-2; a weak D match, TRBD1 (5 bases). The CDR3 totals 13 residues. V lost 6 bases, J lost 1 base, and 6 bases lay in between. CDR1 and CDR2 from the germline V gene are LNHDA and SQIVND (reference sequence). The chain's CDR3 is CASRGQNTGELFF. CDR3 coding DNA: TGTGCCAGTAGAGGACAGAACACCGGGGAGCTGTTTTTT.

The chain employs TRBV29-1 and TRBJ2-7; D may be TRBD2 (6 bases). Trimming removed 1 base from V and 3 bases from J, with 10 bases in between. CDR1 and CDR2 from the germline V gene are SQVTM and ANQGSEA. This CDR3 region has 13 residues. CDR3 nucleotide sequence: TGCAGCGTTGAAGTGGGACTGAGCTACGAGCAGTACTTC. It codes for CSVEVGLSYEQYF.

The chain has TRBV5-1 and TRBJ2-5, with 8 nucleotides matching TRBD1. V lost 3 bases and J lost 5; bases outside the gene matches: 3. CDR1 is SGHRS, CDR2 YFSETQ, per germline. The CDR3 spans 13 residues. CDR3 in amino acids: CASSSDRVETQYF. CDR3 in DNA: TGCGCCAGCAGCTCGGACAGGGTTGAGACCCAGTACTTC. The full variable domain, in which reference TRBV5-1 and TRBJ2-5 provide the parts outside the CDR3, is KAGVTQTPRYLIKTRGQQVTLSCSPISGHRSVSWYQQTPGQGLQFLFEYFSETQRNKGNFPGRFSGRQFSNSRSEMNVSTLELGDSALYLCASSSDRVETQYFGPGTRLLVL.